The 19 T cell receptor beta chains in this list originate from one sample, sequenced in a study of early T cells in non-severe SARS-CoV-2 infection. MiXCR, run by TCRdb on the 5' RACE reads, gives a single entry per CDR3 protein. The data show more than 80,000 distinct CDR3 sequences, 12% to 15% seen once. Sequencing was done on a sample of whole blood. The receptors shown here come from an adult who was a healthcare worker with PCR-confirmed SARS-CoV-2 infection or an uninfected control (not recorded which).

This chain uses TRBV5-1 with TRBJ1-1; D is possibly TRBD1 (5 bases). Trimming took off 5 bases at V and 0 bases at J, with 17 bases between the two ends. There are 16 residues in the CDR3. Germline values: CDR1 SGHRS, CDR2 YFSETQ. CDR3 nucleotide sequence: TGCGCCAGCAGAGGGAGCTGGGCGGGGGTGAACACTGAAGCTTTCTTT. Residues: CASRGSWAGVNTEAFF.

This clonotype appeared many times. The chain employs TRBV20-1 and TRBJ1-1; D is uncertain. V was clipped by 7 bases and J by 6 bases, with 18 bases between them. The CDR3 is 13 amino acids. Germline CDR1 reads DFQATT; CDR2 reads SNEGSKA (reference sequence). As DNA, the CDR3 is TGCAGTGTTCGGTCAGGACCCCTCGCTGAAGCTTTCTTT. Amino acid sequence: CSVRSGPLAEAFF.

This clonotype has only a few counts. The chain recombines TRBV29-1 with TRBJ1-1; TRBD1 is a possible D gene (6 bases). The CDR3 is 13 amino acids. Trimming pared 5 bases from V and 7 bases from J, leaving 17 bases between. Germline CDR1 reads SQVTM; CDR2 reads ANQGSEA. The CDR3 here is CSVTRQLTGEAFF. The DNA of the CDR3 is TGCAGCGTTACGCGTCAACTGACAGGTGAAGCTTTCTTT. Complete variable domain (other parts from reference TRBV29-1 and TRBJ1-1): SAVISQKPSRDICQRGTSLTIQCQVDSQVTMMFWYRQQPGQSLTLIATANQGSEATYESGFVIDKFPISRPNLTFSTLTVSNMSPEDSSIYLCSVTRQLTGEAFFGQGTRLTVV.

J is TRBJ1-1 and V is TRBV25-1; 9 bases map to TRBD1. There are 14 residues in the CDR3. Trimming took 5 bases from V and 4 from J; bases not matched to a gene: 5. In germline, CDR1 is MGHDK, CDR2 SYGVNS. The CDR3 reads CASSKTGGGTEAFF. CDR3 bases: TGTGCCAGCAGTAAGACAGGGGGAGGCACTGAAGCTTTCTTT.

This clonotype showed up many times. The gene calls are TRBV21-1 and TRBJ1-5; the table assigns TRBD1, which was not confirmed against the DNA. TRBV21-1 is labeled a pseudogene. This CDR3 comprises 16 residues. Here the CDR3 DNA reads TGTGCCAGCAGCCAAATACAGGGTGTGATGACTCAGCCCCAGCATTTT. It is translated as CASSQIQGVMTQPQHF.

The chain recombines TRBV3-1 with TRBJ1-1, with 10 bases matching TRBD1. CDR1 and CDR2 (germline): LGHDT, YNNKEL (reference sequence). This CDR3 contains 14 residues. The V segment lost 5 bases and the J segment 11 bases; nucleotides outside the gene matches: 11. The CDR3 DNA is TGTGCCAGCAGCGTCTCCCCGGACAGGGGGAATGCTTTCTTT. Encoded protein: CASSVSPDRGNAFF.

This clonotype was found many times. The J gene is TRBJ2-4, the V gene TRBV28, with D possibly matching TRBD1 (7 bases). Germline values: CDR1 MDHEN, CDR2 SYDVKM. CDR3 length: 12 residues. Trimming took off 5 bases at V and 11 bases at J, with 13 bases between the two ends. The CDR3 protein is CASSQGQRVQYF. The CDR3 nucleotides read TGTGCCAGCAGTCAGGGACAGCGGGTTCAGTACTTC.

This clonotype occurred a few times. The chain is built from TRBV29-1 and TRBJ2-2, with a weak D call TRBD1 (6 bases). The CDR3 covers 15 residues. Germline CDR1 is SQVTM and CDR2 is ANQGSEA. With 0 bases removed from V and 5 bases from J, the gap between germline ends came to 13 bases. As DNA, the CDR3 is TGCAGCGTTGAAGATCAGGGGAGTCGTACCGGGGAGCTGTTTTTT. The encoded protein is CSVEDQGSRTGELFF.

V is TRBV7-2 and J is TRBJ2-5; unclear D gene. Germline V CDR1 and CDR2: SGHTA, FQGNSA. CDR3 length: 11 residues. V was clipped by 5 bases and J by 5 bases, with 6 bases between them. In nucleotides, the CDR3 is TGTGCCAGCAGCGCCAGGGAGACCCAGTACTTC. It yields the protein CASSARETQYF.

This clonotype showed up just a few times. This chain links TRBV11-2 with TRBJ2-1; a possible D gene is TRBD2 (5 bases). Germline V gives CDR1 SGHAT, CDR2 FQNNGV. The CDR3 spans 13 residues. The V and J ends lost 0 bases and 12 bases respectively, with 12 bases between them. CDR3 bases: TGTGCCAGCAGCTTAGAGGCGATCCGGGGGCAGTTCTTC. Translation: CASSLEAIRGQFF. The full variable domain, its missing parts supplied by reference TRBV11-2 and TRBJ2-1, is EAGVAQSPRYKIIEKRQSVAFWCNPISGHATLYWYQQILGQGPKLLIQFQNNGVVDDSQLPKDRFSAERLKGVDSTLKIQPAKLEDSAVYLCASSLEAIRGQFFGPGTRLTVL.

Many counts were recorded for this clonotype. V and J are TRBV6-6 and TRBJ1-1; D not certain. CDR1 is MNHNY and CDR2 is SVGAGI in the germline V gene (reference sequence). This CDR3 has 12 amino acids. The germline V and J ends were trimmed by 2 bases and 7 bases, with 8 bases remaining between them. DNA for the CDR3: TGTGCCAGCAGTTACGGGTCAAATGAAGCTTTCTTT. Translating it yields CASSYGSNEAFF.

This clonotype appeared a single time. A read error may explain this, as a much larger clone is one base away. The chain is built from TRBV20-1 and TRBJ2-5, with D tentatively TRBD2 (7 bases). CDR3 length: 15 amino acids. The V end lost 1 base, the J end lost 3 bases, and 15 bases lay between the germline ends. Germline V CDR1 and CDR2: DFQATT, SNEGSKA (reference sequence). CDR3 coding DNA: TGCAGTGCTAGAGCGAATGGGGGGGCGAAAGAGACCCAGTACTTC. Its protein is CSARANGGAKETQYF.

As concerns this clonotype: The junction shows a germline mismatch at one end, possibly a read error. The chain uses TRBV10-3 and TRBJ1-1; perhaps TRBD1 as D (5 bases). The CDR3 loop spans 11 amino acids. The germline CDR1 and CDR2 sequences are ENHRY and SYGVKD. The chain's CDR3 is CAILNQDSRHF. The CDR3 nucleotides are TGTGCCATCCTAAACCAAGACAGTCGTCATTTT.

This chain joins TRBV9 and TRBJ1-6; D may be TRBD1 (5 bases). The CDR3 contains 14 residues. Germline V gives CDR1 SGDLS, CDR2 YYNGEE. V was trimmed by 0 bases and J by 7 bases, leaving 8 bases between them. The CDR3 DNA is TGTGCCAGCAGCGTAGGGACACTGAATTCACCCCTCCACTTT. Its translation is CASSVGTLNSPLHF.

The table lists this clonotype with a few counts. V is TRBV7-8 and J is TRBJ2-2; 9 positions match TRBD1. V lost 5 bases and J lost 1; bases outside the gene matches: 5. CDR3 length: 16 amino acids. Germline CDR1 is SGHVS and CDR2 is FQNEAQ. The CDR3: CASSPRGQGNTGELFF. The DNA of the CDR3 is TGTGCCAGCAGCCCGCGGGGACAGGGGAACACCGGGGAGCTGTTTTTT.

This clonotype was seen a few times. The CDR3, as DNA: TGTGCCAGCAGCTTAGACAACCTCTTCGCCTCTGGGGCCAACGTCCTGACTTTC. Protein product: CASSLDNLFASGANVLTF. This chain joins TRBV11-2 and TRBJ2-6; D gene uncertain. Germline assignment: CDR1 SGHAT and CDR2 FQNNGV. This CDR3 region has 18 residues. Trimming shortened V by 0 bases and J by 0 bases, and 12 bases separated the two germline ends.

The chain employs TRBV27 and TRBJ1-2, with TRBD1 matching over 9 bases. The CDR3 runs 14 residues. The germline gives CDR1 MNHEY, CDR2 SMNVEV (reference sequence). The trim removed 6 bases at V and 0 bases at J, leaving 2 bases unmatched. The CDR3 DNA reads TGTGCCAGCAGGAGGGACAGGGCTAACTATGGCTACACCTTC. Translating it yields CASRRDRANYGYTF.

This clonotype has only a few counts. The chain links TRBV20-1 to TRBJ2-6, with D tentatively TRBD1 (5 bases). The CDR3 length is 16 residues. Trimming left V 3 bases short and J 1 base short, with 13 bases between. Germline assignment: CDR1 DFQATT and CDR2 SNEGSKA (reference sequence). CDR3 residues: CSASQSRASGANVLTF. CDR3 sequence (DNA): TGCAGTGCTAGCCAATCCAGGGCGTCTGGGGCCAACGTCCTGACTTTC.

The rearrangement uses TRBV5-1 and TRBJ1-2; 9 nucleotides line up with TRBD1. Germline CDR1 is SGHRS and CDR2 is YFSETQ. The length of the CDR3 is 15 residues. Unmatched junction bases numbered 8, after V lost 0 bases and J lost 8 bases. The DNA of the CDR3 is TGCGCCAGCAGCTTGGGTGGACAGGGGAAGAGCGGCTACACCTTC. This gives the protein CASSLGGQGKSGYTF.